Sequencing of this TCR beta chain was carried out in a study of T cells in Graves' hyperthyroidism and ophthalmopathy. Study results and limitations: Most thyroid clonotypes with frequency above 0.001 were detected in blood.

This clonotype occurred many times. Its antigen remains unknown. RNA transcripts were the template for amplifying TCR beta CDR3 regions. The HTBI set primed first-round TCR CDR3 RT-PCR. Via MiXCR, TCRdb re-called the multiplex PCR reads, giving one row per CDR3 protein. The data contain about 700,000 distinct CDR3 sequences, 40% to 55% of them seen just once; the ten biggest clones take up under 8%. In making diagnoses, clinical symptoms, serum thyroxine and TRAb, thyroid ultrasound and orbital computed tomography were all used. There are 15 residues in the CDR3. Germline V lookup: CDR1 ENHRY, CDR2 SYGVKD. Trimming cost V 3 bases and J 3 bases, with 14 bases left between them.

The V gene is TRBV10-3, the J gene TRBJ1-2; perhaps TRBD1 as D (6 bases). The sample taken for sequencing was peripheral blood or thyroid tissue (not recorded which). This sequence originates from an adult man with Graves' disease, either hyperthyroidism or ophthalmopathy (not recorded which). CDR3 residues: CAISDTRDTYYGYTF. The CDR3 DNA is TGTGCCATCAGTGACACCCGGGACACATACTATGGCTACACCTTC.